This T cell receptor (beta chain) was found in a study of Tregs in tolerant kidney transplant recipients. Generated by immunoSEQ multiplex PCR, the TCRdb table keeps only in-frame clones and is missing some. The sample includes about 110,000 clones, around 89% of them seen just once. As for this clone: What it binds is unknown.

General study results and limits: Some patients' samples used different primers over time, so nucleotide sequences weren't comparable. Expanding Tregs on activated donor B cells appeared to best identify donor-specific TCRbeta clones.

Unstimulated regulatory T cells (CD4+CD25+CD127-), CD4+CD25- non-regulatory cells, CD4 and CD8 cells were FACS-sorted from thawed PBMCs. Germline assignment: CDR1 SGHVS and CDR2 FNYEAQ. With 3 bases removed from V and 7 bases from J, the gap between germline ends came to 13 bases. The CDR3 has 13 amino acids. The chain employs TRBV7-6 and TRBJ2-7; TRBD2 might be the D (5 bases). The receptor's source is a human donor who received a combined kidney and bone marrow transplant. The sequenced sample was CD4+ T cells from blood, obtained before the transplant. CDR3 coding DNA: TGTGCCAGCAGCTTGTTTGAGGGCGGGGAGCAGTACTTC. Its protein product is CASSLFEGGEQYF.